This TCR beta chain derives from a study of control samples from healthy donors and cancer patients. The repertoire was sequenced with immunoSEQ multiplex PCR; TCRdb's copy has only in-frame clones and lacks some. The data contain about 180,000 clones, 90% of them singletons. In its sample, this clone was seen once. V lost 5 bases and J lost 4; bases outside the gene matches: 7. Germline V CDR1 and CDR2: LGHNA, YSLEER. This CDR3 has 14 amino acids. Sequenced: blood. The chain combines TRBV4-3 with TRBJ2-5; 7 bases are shared with TRBD2. The clonotype originates from a woman in her forties or fifties in good health. The CDR3 DNA reads as TGCGCCAGCAGCACCCGCCGCGGGGGAGAGACCCAGTACTTC. Protein: CASSTRRGGETQYF.